The clone carrying this TCR beta chain was counted many times. Antigen unknown. This sample is drawn from a study of early T cells in non-severe SARS-CoV-2 infection. Across the whole study: Unsorted whole-blood RNA was sequenced in bulk, leaving chains unpaired. Study findings and constraints: Lookups in VDJdb leaned toward anti-spike CD8 responses and missed private and CD4 specificities.

Unique molecular identifier tags were affixed to discrete cDNA molecules. One entry per CDR3 protein, called by TCRdb with MiXCR from the 5' RACE reads. The sample contains 80,000 to 100,000 distinct CDR3 sequences, roughly 14% of which appear only once. CDR3 length equals 17 residues. Germline CDR1 SGHAT, CDR2 FQNNGV. With 5 bases clipped from V and 4 bases from J, the junction kept 14 bases outside the gene matches. The chain uses TRBV11-2 and TRBJ1-1; 9 nucleotides line up with TRBD1. The material sequenced was whole blood. This receptor was taken from an adult who was a healthcare worker with PCR-confirmed SARS-CoV-2 infection or an uninfected control (not recorded which). As DNA, the CDR3 is TGTGCCAGCAGCCCCCCGCGACAGGGGGTGCTAGGCACTGAAGCTTTCTTT. Amino acid sequence: CASSPPRQGVLGTEAFF.